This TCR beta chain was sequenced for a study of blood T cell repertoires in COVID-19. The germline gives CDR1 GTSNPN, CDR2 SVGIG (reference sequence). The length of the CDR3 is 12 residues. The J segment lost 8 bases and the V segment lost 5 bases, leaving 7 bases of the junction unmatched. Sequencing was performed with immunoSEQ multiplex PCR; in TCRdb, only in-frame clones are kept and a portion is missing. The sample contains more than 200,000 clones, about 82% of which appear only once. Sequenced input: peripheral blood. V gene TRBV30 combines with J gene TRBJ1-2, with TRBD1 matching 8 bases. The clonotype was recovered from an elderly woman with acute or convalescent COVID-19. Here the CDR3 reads CAWGFTGGGYTF. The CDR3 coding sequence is TGTGCCTGGGGTTTTACAGGGGGAGGCTACACCTTC.